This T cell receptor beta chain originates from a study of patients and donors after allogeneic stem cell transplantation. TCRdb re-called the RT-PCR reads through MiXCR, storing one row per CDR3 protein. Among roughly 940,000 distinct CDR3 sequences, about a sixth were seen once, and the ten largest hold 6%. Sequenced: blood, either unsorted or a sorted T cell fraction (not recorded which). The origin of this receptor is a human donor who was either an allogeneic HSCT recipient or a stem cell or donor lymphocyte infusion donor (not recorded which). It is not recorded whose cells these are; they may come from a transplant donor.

CDR3 sequence: CASSLVGRGNTGELFF. The CDR3 nucleotides read TGTGCCAGCAGCTTAGTAGGCAGAGGAAACACCGGGGAGCTGTTTTTT. The chain links TRBV7-3 to TRBJ2-2; D is undetermined. Germline V gives CDR1 SGHTA, CDR2 FQGTGA. Deletions cut 2 bases from V and 2 bases from J, with 12 bases between. There are 16 residues in the CDR3. The full variable domain, its missing parts supplied by reference TRBV7-3 and TRBJ2-2, is GAGVSQTPSNKVTEKGKYVELRCDPISGHTALYWYRQSLGQGPEFLIYFQGTGAADDSGLPNDRFFAVRPEGSVSTLKIQRTERGDSAVYLCASSLVGRGNTGELFFGEGSRLTVL.